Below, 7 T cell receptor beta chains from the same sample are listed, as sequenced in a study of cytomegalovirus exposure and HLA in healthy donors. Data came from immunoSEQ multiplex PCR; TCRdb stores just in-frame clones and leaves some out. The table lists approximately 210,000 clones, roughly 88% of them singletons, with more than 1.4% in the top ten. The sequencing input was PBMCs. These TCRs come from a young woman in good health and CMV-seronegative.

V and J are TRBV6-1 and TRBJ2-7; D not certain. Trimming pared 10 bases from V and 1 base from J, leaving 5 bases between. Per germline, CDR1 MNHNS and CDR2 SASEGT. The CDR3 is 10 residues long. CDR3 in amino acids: CATRSYEQYF. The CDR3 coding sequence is TGTGCCACCCGGTCCTACGAGCAGTACTTC.

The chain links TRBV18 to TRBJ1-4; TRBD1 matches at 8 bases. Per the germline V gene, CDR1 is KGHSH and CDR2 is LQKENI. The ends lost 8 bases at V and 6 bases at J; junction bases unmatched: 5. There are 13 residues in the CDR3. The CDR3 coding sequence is TGTGCCAGCACGGACAGGGAATATGAAAAACTGTTTTTT. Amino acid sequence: CASTDREYEKLFF. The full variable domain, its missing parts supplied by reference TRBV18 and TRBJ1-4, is NAGVMQNPRHLVRRRGQEARLRCSPMKGHSHVYWYRQLPEEGLKFMVYLQKENIIDESGMPKERFSAEFPKEGPSILRIQQVVRGDSAAYFCASTDREYEKLFFGSGTQLSVL.

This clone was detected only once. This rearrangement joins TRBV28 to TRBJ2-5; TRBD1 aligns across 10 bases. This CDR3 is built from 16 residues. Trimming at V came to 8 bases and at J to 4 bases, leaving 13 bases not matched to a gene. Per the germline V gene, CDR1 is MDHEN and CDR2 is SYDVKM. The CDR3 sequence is CASSRPTGTGAETQYF. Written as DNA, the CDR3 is TGTGCCAGCTCCCGCCCCACCGGGACAGGGGCAGAGACCCAGTACTTC.

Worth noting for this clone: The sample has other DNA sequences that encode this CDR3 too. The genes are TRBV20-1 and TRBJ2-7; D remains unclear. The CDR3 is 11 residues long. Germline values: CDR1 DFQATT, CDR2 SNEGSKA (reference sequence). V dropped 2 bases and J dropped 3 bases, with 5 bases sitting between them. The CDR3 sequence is CSARNSYEQYF. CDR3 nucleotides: TGCAGTGCTAGAAACAGCTACGAGCAGTACTTC.

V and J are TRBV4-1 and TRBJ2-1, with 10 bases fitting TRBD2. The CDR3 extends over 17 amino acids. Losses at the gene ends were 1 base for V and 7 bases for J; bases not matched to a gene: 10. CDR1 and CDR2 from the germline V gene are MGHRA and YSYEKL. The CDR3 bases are TGCGCCAGCAGCCAAGTAACAGCGGGAGGGCCAGGGAATGAGCAGTTCTTC. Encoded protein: CASSQVTAGGPGNEQFF.

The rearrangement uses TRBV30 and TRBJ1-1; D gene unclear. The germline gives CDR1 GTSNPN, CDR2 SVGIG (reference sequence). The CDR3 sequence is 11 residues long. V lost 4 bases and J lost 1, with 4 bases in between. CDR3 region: CAWNGNTEAFF. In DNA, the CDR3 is TGTGCCTGGAACGGGAACACTGAAGCTTTCTTT.

The CDR3 nucleotides are TGTGCCTGGAGTCTCACCCGGACTAGCGGGGGGGCGTATGAGCAGTTCTTC. Amino acids: CAWSLTRTSGGAYEQFF. The V and J genes are TRBV30 and TRBJ2-1; the match to TRBD2 covers 15 bases. Germline loops: CDR1 GTSNPN, CDR2 SVGIG (reference sequence). The CDR3 spans 17 residues. Trimming took 2 bases from V and 8 from J; bases not matched to a gene: 10.